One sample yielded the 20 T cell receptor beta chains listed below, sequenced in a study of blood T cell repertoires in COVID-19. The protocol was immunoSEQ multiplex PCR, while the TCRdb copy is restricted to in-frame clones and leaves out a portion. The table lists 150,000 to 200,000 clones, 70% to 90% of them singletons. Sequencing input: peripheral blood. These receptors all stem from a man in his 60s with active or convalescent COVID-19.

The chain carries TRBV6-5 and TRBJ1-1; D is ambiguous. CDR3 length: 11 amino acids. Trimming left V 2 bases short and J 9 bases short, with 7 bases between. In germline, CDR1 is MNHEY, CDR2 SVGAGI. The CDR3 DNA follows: TGTGCCAGCAGTTACGGGCAGAAAGCTTTCTTT. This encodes CASSYGQKAFF.

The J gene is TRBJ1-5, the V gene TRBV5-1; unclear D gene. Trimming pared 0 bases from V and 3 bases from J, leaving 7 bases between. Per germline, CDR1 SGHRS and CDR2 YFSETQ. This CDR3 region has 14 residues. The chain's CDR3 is CASSLGAHNQPQHF. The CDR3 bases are TGCGCCAGCAGCTTGGGGGCTCACAATCAGCCCCAGCATTTT.

CDR3 region: CASSLRGNSPLHF. As DNA, the CDR3 is TGTGCCAGCAGTTTAAGAGGGAACTCACCCCTCCACTTT. The chain carries TRBV12-3 or TRBV12-4 and TRBJ1-6; D uncertain. The CDR3 covers 13 residues. Trimming took 2 bases from V and 10 from J, leaving 9 bases between them.

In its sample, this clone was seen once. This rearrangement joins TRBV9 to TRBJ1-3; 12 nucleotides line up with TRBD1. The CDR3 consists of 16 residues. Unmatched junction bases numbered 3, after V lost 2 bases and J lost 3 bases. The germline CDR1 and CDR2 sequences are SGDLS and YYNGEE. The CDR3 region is CASSVGQGASGNTIYF. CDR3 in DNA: TGTGCCAGCAGCGTGGGACAGGGGGCTAGTGGAAACACCATATATTTT.

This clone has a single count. In DNA, the CDR3 is TGTGCCAGCAGCTTAAGTCCCCTGTGGCGGACGAACACCGGGGAGCTGTTTTTT. Its translation: CASSLSPLWRTNTGELFF. The rearrangement uses TRBV7-8 and TRBJ2-2; no firm D call. The CDR3 extends over 18 amino acids. CDR1 and CDR2 (germline): SGHVS, FQNEAQ. Trimming stripped 2 bases from V and 0 bases from J, with 16 bases between.

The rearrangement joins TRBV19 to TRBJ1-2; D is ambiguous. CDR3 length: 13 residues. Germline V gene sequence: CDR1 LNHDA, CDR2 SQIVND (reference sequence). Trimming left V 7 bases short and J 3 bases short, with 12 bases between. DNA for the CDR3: TGTGCCAGTACCAGAACAAGTTACTATGGCTACACCTTC. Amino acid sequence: CASTRTSYYGYTF.

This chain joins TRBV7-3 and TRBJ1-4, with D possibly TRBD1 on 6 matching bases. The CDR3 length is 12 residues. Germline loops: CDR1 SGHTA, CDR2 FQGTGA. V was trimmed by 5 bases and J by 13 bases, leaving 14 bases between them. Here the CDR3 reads CASSPKVGGLFF. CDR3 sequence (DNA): TGTGCCAGCAGCCCCAAGGTAGGGGGACTGTTTTTT.

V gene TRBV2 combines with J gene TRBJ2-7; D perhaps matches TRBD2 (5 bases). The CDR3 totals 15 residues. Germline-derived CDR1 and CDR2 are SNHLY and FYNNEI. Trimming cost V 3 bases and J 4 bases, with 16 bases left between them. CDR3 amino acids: CASSDGEPAYYEQYF. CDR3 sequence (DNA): TGTGCCAGCAGTGACGGGGAACCCGCCTATTACGAGCAGTACTTC. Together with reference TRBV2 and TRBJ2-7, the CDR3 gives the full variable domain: EPEVTQTPSHQVTQMGQEVILRCVPISNHLYFYWYRQILGQKVEFLVSFYNNEISEKSEIFDDQFSVERPDGSNFTLKIRSTKLEDSAMYFCASSDGEPAYYEQYFGPGTRLTVT.

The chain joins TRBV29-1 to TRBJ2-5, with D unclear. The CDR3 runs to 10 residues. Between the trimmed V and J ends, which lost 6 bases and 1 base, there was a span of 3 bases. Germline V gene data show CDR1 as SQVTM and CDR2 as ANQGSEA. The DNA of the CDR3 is TGCAGCGTCGGCCAAGAGACCCAGTACTTC. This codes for CSVGQETQYF.

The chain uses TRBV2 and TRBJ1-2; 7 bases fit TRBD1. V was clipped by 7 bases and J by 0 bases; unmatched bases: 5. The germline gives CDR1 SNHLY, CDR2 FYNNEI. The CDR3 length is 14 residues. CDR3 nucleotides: TGTGCCAGCAATGGACAGGTCCCTAACTATGGCTACACCTTC. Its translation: CASNGQVPNYGYTF.

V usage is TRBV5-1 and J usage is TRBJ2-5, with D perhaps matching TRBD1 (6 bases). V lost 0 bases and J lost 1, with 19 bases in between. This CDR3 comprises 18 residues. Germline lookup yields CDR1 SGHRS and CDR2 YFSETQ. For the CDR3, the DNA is TGCGCCAGCAGCTTGGAGACCGGGACACTCCGAGTCCAAGAGACCCAGTACTTC. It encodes CASSLETGTLRVQETQYF.

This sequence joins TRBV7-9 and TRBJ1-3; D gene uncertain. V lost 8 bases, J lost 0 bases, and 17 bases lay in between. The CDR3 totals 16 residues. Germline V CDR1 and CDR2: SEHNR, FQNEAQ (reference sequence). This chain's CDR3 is CASGRTGRGSGNTIYF. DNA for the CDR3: TGTGCCAGCGGCCGGACTGGACGGGGCTCTGGAAACACCATATATTTT.

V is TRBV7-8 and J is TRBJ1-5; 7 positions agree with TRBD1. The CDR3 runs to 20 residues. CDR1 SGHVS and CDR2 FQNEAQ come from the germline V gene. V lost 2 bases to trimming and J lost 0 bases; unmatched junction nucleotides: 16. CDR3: CASSLHDLRGQVYSNQPQHF. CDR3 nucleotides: TGTGCCAGCAGCTTACACGACCTCAGAGGACAGGTATATAGCAATCAGCCCCAGCATTTT.

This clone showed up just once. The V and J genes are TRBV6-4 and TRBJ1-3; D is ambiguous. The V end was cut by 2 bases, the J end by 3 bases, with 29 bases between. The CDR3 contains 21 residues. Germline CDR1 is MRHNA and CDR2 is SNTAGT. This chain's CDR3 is CASSDQALGRHCTEGGNTIYF. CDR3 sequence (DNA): TGTGCCAGCAGTGACCAGGCTCTAGGGAGACACTGCACAGAAGGTGGAAACACCATATATTTT.

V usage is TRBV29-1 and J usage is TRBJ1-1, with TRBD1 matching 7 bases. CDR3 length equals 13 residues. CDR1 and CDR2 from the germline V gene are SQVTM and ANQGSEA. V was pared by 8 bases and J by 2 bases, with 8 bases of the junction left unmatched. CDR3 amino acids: CSCKQGINTEAFF. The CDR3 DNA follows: TGCAGCTGCAAACAGGGGATTAACACTGAAGCTTTCTTT. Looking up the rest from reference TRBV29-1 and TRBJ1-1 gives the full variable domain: SAVISQKPSRDICQRGTSLTIQCQVDSQVTMMFWYRQQPGQSLTLIATANQGSEATYESGFVIDKFPISRPNLTFSTLTVSNMSPEDSSIYLCSCKQGINTEAFFGQGTRLTVV.

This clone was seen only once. Written as DNA, the CDR3 is TGTGCCAGCAGTTACCGGGCGCGGGGTGACTATGGCTACACCTTC. It is translated as CASSYRARGDYGYTF. The chain combines TRBV6-5 with TRBJ1-2; D remains ambiguous. V lost 2 bases to trimming and J lost 3 bases, with 13 bases between them. This CDR3 contains 15 residues. Looked up from germline, CDR1 is MNHEY and CDR2 is SVGAGI.

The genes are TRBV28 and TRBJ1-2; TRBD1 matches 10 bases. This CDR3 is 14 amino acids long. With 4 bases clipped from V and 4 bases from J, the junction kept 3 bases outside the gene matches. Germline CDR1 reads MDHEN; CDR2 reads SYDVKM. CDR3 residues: CASSWGQGIYGYTF. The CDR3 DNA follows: TGTGCCAGCAGTTGGGGACAGGGGATCTATGGCTACACCTTC.

CDR3 loop: CASNTGHKNQPQHF. The CDR3, as DNA: TGTGCCAGCAACACCGGACACAAGAATCAGCCCCAGCATTTT. V is TRBV9 and J is TRBJ1-5; D may be TRBD1 (5 bases). Trimming removed 6 bases at V and 4 bases at J, with 14 bases between. The CDR3 loop spans 14 amino acids. Per the germline V gene, CDR1 is SGDLS and CDR2 is YYNGEE.

CDR3 coding DNA: TGTGCCAGCACCCGGGACAGGGTCTACGAGCAGTACTTC. Translation: CASTRDRVYEQYF. The V and J genes are TRBV7-8 and TRBJ2-7; the match to TRBD1 covers 9 bases. CDR3 size: 13 residues. Per the germline V gene, CDR1 is SGHVS and CDR2 is FQNEAQ. V trimming: 7 bases; J trimming: 3 bases; junction bases outside the gene matches: 4.

The CDR3 reads CASSFRWAGGPTDTQYF. The CDR3 DNA sequence: TGTGCCAGCAGTTTTAGGTGGGCGGGGGGGCCCACAGATACGCAGTATTTT. J is TRBJ2-3 and V is TRBV27; 9 bases line up with TRBD2. CDR1 is MNHEY, CDR2 SMNVEV, per germline (reference sequence). V lost 3 bases to trimming and J lost 2 bases; unmatched junction nucleotides: 9. This CDR3 has 17 amino acids.